One sample yielded the 13 T cell receptor beta chains listed below, sequenced in a study of early T cells in non-severe SARS-CoV-2 infection. Via MiXCR, TCRdb re-called the 5' RACE reads, giving one row per CDR3 protein. The data hold roughly 88,000 distinct CDR3 sequences, with 14% observed a single time. Specimen: whole blood. The receptors were sampled from an adult who was a healthcare worker with PCR-confirmed SARS-CoV-2 infection or an uninfected control (not recorded which).

This clonotype was recorded a few times. In DNA, the CDR3 is TGTGCCAGCAGCTCCGGGACAGATCAGCCCCAGCATTTT. It encodes CASSSGTDQPQHF. The chain has TRBV6-5 and TRBJ1-5, with TRBD1 identical over 7 bases. From germline, CDR1 is MNHEY and CDR2 SVGAGI. The J segment lost 5 bases and the V segment lost 6 bases, leaving 4 bases of the junction unmatched. The CDR3 is 13 amino acids.

There are a few counts of this clonotype. V and J are TRBV6-5 and TRBJ2-5; TRBD2 is a possible D gene (6 bases). The CDR3 extends over 12 amino acids. The V gene's germline CDR1 is MNHEY and CDR2 SVGAGI. V lost 10 bases, J lost 2 bases, and 11 bases lay in between. The CDR3 reads CATAGSQETQYF. The CDR3 DNA is TGTGCCACTGCCGGGAGTCAAGAGACCCAGTACTTC.

This clonotype was recorded many times. This chain joins TRBV13 and TRBJ2-1; 7 nucleotides match TRBD2. The V segment lost 5 bases and the J segment 10 bases; nucleotides outside the gene matches: 5. The germline V gene encodes CDR1 PRHDT and CDR2 FYEKMQ (reference sequence). The CDR3 covers 12 residues. CDR3 in DNA: TGTGCCAGCAGCGGCTCCGGGGGGGAGCAGTTCTTC. Protein sequence: CASSGSGGEQFF.

The table lists this clonotype with a few counts. The chain combines TRBV19 with TRBJ2-7, with 7 bases that match TRBD1. The CDR3 runs 15 residues. Trimming removed 6 bases from V and 4 bases from J; junction bases left unmatched: 12. Germline CDR1 LNHDA, CDR2 SQIVND (reference sequence). The CDR3 DNA is TGTGCCAGTAGCTCAGGTGGGACAGTCCCGTACGAGCAGTACTTC. Translation gives CASSSGGTVPYEQYF. Supplemented by reference TRBV19 and TRBJ2-7, the full variable domain reads DGGITQSPKYLFRKEGQNVTLSCEQNLNHDAMYWYRQDPGQGLRLIYYSQIVNDFQKGDIAEGYSVSREKKESFPLTVTSAQKNPTAFYLCASSSGGTVPYEQYFGPGTRLTVT.

This clonotype was observed a handful of times. The chain carries TRBV7-2 and TRBJ1-5, with 7 bases matching TRBD1. CDR1 and CDR2 (germline): SGHTA, FQGNSA. Trimming took 5 bases from V and 3 from J; bases not matched to a gene: 10. The CDR3 covers 16 residues. The CDR3 DNA is TGTGCCAGCAGCCGTCACAGGGGAAGCGCCAATCAGCCCCAGCATTTT. Translating gives CASSRHRGSANQPQHF. The full variable domain, in which reference TRBV7-2 and TRBJ1-5 provide the parts outside the CDR3, is GAGVSQSPSNKVTEKGKDVELRCDPISGHTALYWYRQSLGQGLEFLIYFQGNSAPDKSGLPSDRFSAERTGGSVSTLTIQRTQQEDSAVYLCASSRHRGSANQPQHFGDGTRLSIL.

CDR3 sequence reads: CASSRPRAQLNTEAFF. CDR3 nucleotide sequence: TGTGCCAGCAGCCGTCCAAGGGCCCAGCTGAACACTGAAGCTTTCTTT. The chain combines TRBV7-2 with TRBJ1-1; D not certain. The CDR3 has 16 residues. Germline V gene data show CDR1 as SGHTA and CDR2 as FQGNSA. V lost 5 bases and J 0 bases, leaving 16 bases between the germline ends.

This clonotype was seen a few times. The chain has TRBV5-4 and TRBJ2-7, with D uncertain. Germline loops: CDR1 SGHNT, CDR2 YYREEE (reference sequence). The V end was cut by 4 bases, the J end by 0 bases, with 17 bases between. The CDR3 runs to 16 residues. The CDR3: CASSPSSQRSSYEQYF. CDR3 coding DNA: TGTGCCAGCAGCCCTTCATCGCAGAGGAGCTCCTACGAGCAGTACTTC.

This rearrangement joins TRBV5-1 to TRBJ2-7, with TRBD1 matching over 8 bases. Germline CDR1 is SGHRS and CDR2 is YFSETQ. The CDR3 totals 15 residues. The trim removed 5 bases at V and 0 bases at J, leaving 7 bases unmatched. The CDR3 nucleotides read TGCGCCAGCAGTCGCGGGACAGGCGACTCCTACGAGCAGTACTTC. This codes for CASSRGTGDSYEQYF.

The chain joins TRBV3-1 to TRBJ2-3; 10 bases are shared with TRBD2. The germline CDR1 and CDR2 sequences are LGHDT and YNNKEL (reference sequence). The CDR3 contains 18 residues. V lost 0 bases to trimming and J lost 0 bases; unmatched junction nucleotides: 6. Written as DNA, the CDR3 is TGTGCCAGCAGCCAAGATTCCCCAGCGGGGGGGAGCACAGATACGCAGTATTTT. Its protein is CASSQDSPAGGSTDTQYF.

This clonotype was recorded at least ten times. The chain is built from TRBV28 and TRBJ2-7; 10 positions agree with TRBD1. This CDR3 is 14 amino acids long. Germline V lookup: CDR1 MDHEN, CDR2 SYDVKM. The V gene end was trimmed by 5 bases and the J gene end by 6 bases; junction bases not matched to a gene: 7. CDR3 sequence (DNA): TGTGCCAGCAGTCGGGACAGGGGATTGGGCGAGCAGTACTTC. Encoded protein: CASSRDRGLGEQYF.

This clonotype was observed a handful of times. The chain has TRBV28 and TRBJ2-1; D gene unclear. This CDR3 has 11 residues. Trimming shortened V by 5 bases and J by 7 bases, and 6 bases separated the two germline ends. Germline CDR1 MDHEN, CDR2 SYDVKM. CDR3 region: CASSEINEQFF. CDR3 DNA: TGTGCCAGCAGTGAGATAAATGAGCAGTTCTTC.

This clonotype was recorded a few times. This chain uses TRBV5-1 with TRBJ2-2; unclear D gene. Per germline, CDR1 SGHRS and CDR2 YFSETQ. This CDR3 has 13 amino acids. Trimming left V 3 bases short and J 1 base short, with 4 bases between. CDR3 coding DNA: TGCGCCAGCAGCTCCAGGAACACCGGGGAGCTGTTTTTT. Translating gives CASSSRNTGELFF.

About this clonotype itself: Sequence at one end of the junction differs from germline and may be a read error. The chain joins TRBV30 to TRBJ2-1; the match to TRBD1 covers 10 bases. CDR1 and CDR2 (germline): GTSNPN, SVGIG (reference sequence). The CDR3 totals 14 residues. CDR3: CAWNTGTGVNERFF. The CDR3 DNA reads TGTGCCTGGAACACCGGGACAGGGGTCAATGAGCGGTTCTTC.